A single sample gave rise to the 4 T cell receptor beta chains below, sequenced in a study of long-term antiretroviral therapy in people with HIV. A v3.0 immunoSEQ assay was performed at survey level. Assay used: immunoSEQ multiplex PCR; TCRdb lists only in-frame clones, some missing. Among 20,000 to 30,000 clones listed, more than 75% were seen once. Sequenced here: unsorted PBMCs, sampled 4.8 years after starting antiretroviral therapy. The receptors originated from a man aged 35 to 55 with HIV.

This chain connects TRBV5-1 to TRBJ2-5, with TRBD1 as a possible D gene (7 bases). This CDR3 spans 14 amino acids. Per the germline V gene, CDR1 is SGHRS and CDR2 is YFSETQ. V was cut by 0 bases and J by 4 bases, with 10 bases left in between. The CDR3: CASSLAGGRETQYF. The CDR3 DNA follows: TGCGCCAGCAGCTTGGCAGGGGGGCGAGAGACCCAGTACTTC.

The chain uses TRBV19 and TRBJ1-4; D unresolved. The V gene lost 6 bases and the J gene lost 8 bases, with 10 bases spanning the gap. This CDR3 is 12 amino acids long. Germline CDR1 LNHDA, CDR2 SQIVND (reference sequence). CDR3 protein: CASRAGNEKLFF. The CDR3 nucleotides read TGTGCCAGTAGGGCGGGGAACGAAAAACTGTTTTTT.

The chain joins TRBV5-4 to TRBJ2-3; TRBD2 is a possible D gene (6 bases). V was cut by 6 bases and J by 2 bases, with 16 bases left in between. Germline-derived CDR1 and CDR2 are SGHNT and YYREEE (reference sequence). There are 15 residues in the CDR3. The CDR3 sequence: CASTAIPGDTDTQYF. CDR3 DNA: TGTGCCAGCACCGCGATCCCGGGAGACACAGATACGCAGTATTTT.

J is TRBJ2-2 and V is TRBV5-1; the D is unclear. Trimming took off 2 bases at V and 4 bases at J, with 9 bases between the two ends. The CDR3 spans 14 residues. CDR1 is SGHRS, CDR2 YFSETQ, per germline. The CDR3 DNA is TGCGCCAGCAGCTTCACAGTTGGCACCGGGGAGCTGTTTTTT. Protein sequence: CASSFTVGTGELFF.